These 9 T cell receptor beta chains came from one sample sequenced in a study of blood T cell repertoires in COVID-19. The method was immunoSEQ multiplex PCR; TCRdb's version includes in-frame clones alone and lacks a portion of them. The sample lists around 41,000 clones; 91% were seen once. The specimen was peripheral blood. Receptor source: a woman aged 25-40 years in a cohort sampled during active COVID-19.

In its sample, this clone was seen once. The chain links TRBV5-4 to TRBJ2-3; D remains unclear. The germline CDR1 and CDR2 sequences are SGHNT and YYREEE (reference sequence). Trimming shortened V by 0 bases and J by 2 bases, and 7 bases separated the two germline ends. The CDR3 has 14 amino acids. Written as DNA, the CDR3 is TGTGCCAGCAGCTTGGACAGATTCACAGATACGCAGTATTTT. This sequence encodes CASSLDRFTDTQYF.

The V and J genes are TRBV6-5 and TRBJ2-1, with D tentatively TRBD1 (6 bases). Germline V gene lookup returns CDR1 MNHEY and CDR2 SVGAGI. V shed 6 bases and J shed 4 bases, with 16 bases lying between them. The CDR3 spans 15 residues. CDR3: CASRSDGTPYNEQFF. The CDR3 nucleotides read TGTGCCAGCAGATCCGACGGGACACCTTACAATGAGCAGTTCTTC.

This clone was seen a single time. The V gene is TRBV24-1, the J gene TRBJ1-3; tentative D call: TRBD1 (6 bases). This CDR3 contains 14 residues. The V gene's germline CDR1 is KGHDR and CDR2 SFDVKD. Between the trimmed V and J ends, which lost 11 bases and 2 bases, there was a span of 15 bases. CDR3 nucleotide sequence: TGTGCCAGAGGACAGATTCAAACTGGAAACACCATATATTTT. It encodes CARGQIQTGNTIYF.

This clone has a handful of counts. The V and J genes are TRBV4-2 and TRBJ2-7; TRBD2 matches 7 bases. The V and J ends lost 2 bases and 6 bases, in that order; junction bases with no gene match: 10. Germline V gene sequence: CDR1 LGHNA, CDR2 YNFKEQ. This CDR3 spans 15 amino acids. CDR3 coding DNA: TGTGCCAGCAGCCAAAAGGGCGGGAGCACCGGCGAGCAGTACTTC. Translating it yields CASSQKGGSTGEQYF.

The chain uses TRBV4-3 and TRBJ2-5, with TRBD1 matching over 9 bases. CDR1 LGHNA and CDR2 YSLEER come from the germline V gene. There are 18 residues in the CDR3. J gave up 1 base and V 0 bases, and 9 bases lay outside the gene matches. CDR3 in amino acids: CASSQDRRGQGRQETQYF. The CDR3 DNA reads TGCGCCAGCAGCCAAGATAGGAGGGGACAGGGCCGCCAAGAGACCCAGTACTTC.

This sequence joins TRBV28 and TRBJ1-5; D is uncertain. CDR1 is MDHEN, CDR2 SYDVKM, per germline. V gave up 3 bases and J gave up 5 bases, with 8 bases separating them. The CDR3 is 13 amino acids. Here the CDR3 DNA reads TGTGCCAGCAGTTTTGGCGGGGATCAGCCCCAGCATTTT. Translating it yields CASSFGGDQPQHF.

This clone was seen once. The chain links TRBV5-1 to TRBJ2-1; possible D gene TRBD2, 6 bases. Between the trimmed V and J ends, which lost 4 bases and 8 bases, there was a span of 10 bases. The CDR3 totals 12 residues. Germline CDR1 and CDR2: SGHRS and YFSETQ. In nucleotides, the CDR3 is TGCGCCAGCAGCGCGGACTATCATGAGCAGTTCTTC. Its protein is CASSADYHEQFF.

This clone was counted once. The chain recombines TRBV2 with TRBJ2-1; the match to TRBD2 covers 8 bases. The CDR3 is made up of 15 amino acids. V gave up 8 bases and J gave up 6 bases; unmatched junction bases: 12. Germline V CDR1 and CDR2: SNHLY, FYNNEI. The CDR3: CASGREGGPTNEQFF. In DNA form, the CDR3 reads TGTGCCAGCGGCCGGGAGGGTGGCCCTACCAATGAGCAGTTCTTC.

This chain uses TRBV24-1 with TRBJ2-2, with TRBD2 identical over 11 bases. The length of the CDR3 is 15 residues. In germline, CDR1 is KGHDR, CDR2 SFDVKD. V lost 6 bases to trimming and J lost 7 bases; unmatched junction nucleotides: 6. This CDR3 reads CATSPTSGTRGELFF. The CDR3, as DNA: TGTGCCACCAGTCCGACTAGCGGGACGCGCGGGGAGCTGTTTTTT.